This is a list of T cell receptor beta chains from one sample in a study of cytomegalovirus exposure and HLA in healthy donors. The table came from immunoSEQ multiplex PCR; TCRdb's copy has only in-frame clones and leaves some out. The sample records over 80,000 clones, about four fifths being singletons. Sequencing was carried out using PBMCs. The source of these receptors is a man aged 35 to 55 in good health and CMV-seropositive. The CDR3 runs from the conserved cysteine through the conserved F or W. The D gene is left open where the match is weak. Part of the rows lack a size; the others show once, few, many or a class for expanded clones.

j_call | d_call | v_call | clone_size | cdr3_aa | cdr3_nt
TRBJ2-5 | - | TRBV6-6 | - | CASSLGRWGPQETQYF | TGTGCCAGCAGTTTAGGAAGGTGGGGGCCCCAAGAGACCCAGTACTTC
TRBJ2-7 | - | TRBV5-6 | - | CASSLGTYEQYF | TGTGCCAGCAGCTTGGGTACCTACGAGCAGTACTTC
TRBJ2-1 | - | TRBV5-6 | once | CASSSGASPHEQFF | TGTGCCAGCAGCTCGGGAGCCTCCCCACATGAGCAGTTCTTC
TRBJ1-3 | - | TRBV7-9 | - | CASSRREAGNTIYF | TGTGCCAGCAGTCGCAGGGAGGCTGGAAACACCATATATTTT
TRBJ2-1 | TRBD2 | TRBV10-1 | few | CASMGSGTSNEQFF | TGCGCCAGCATGGGCTCCGGGACTAGCAATGAGCAGTTCTTC
TRBJ2-3 | - | TRBV6-1 | - | CASSAGLEDTQYF | TGTGCCAGCAGTGCCGGACTGGAAGATACGCAGTATTTT
TRBJ2-7 | TRBD1 | TRBV18 | - | CASSPPGTGPSYEQYF | TGTGCCAGCTCACCCCCAGGGACAGGCCCTTCCTACGAGCAGTACTTC
TRBJ2-5 | - | TRBV10-2 | few | CASSETSNQETQYF | TGCGCCAGCAGTGAAACTAGCAATCAAGAGACCCAGTACTTC
TRBJ1-1 | TRBD1 | TRBV5-6 | - | CASSLGWTGTEAFF | TGTGCCAGCAGCTTGGGTTGGACAGGGACTGAAGCTTTCTTT
TRBJ1-5 | - | TRBV7-9 | - | CASSLDGTAYQPQHF | TGTGCCAGCAGCTTAGATGGAACAGCCTATCAGCCCCAGCATTTT
TRBJ2-7 | TRBD2 | TRBV2 | - | CASRYRAGVYEQYF | TGTGCCAGCAGATACCGAGCGGGGGTATACGAGCAGTACTTC
TRBJ2-3 | TRBD2 | TRBV9 | - | CASSMGLAGVGDTQYF | TGTGCCAGCAGCATGGGACTAGCGGGAGTAGGGGATACGCAGTATTTT